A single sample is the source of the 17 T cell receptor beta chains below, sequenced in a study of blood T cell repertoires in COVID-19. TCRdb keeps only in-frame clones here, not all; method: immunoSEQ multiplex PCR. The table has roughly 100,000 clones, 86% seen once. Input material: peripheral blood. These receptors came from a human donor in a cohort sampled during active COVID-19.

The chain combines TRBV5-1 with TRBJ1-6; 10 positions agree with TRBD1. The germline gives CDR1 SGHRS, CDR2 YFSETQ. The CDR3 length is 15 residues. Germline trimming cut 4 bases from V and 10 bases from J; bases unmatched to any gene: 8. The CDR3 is CASSTGQGSGSPLHF. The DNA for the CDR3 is TGCGCCAGCAGCACGGGACAGGGGTCTGGGTCACCCCTCCACTTT.

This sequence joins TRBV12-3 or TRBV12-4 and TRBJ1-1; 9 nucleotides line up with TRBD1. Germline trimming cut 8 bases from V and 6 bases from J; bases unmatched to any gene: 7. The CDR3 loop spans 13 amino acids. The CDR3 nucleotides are TGTGCCAGCGCTGACAGGGGGTGGCCTGAAGCTTTCTTT. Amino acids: CASADRGWPEAFF.

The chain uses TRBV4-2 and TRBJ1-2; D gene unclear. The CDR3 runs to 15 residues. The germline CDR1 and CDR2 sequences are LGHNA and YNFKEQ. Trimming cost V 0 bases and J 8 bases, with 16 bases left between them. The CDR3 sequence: CASSQDVSGDRGYTF. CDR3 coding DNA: TGTGCCAGCAGCCAAGATGTTTCCGGAGATAGGGGCTACACCTTC.

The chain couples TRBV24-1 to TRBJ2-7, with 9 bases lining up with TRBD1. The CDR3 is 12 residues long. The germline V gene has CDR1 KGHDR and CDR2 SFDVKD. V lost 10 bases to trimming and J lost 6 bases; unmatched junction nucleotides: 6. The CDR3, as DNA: TGTGCCACGACAGGGGGAGAAGGCGAGCAGTACTTC. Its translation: CATTGGEGEQYF.

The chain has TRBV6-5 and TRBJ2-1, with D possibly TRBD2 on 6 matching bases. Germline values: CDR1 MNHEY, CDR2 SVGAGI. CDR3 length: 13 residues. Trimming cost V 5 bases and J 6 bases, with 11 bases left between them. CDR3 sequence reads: CASSQGLPNEQFF. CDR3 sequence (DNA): TGTGCCAGCAGTCAGGGACTCCCCAATGAGCAGTTCTTC.

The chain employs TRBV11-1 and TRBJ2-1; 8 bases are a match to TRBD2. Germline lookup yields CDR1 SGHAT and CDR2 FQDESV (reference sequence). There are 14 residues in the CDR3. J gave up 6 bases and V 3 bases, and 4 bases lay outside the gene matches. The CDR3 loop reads CASSFRGGLNEQFF. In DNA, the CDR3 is TGTGCCAGCAGCTTCCGGGGGGGCCTCAATGAGCAGTTCTTC.

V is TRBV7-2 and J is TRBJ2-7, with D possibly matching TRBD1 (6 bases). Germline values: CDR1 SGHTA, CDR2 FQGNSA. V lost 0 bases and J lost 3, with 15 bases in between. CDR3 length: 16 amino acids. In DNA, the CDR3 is TGTGCCAGCAGCTTAGCCCCGGGTGGCAGGGGCTACGAGCAGTACTTC. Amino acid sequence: CASSLAPGGRGYEQYF.

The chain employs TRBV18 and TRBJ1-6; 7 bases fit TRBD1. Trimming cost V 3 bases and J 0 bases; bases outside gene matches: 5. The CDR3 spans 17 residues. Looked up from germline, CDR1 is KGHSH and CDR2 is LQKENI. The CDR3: CASSPTGASSYNSPLHF. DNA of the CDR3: TGTGCCAGCTCACCTACAGGGGCGTCCTCCTATAATTCACCCCTCCACTTT.

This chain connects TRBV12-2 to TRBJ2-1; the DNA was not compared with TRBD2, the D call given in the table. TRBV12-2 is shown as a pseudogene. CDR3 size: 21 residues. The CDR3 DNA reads TGTGCAAGTCGCTTACCCGGGTATACTAGCGGCCTCCTTAGCTCCTACAATGAGCAGTTCTTC. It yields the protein CASRLPGYTSGLLSSYNEQFF.

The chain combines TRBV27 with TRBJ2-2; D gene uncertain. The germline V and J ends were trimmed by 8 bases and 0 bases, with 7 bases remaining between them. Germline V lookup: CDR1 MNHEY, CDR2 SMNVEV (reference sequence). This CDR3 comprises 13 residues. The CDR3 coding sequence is TGTGCCAGCGGTACAGCGAACACCGGGGAGCTGTTTTTT. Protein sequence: CASGTANTGELFF.

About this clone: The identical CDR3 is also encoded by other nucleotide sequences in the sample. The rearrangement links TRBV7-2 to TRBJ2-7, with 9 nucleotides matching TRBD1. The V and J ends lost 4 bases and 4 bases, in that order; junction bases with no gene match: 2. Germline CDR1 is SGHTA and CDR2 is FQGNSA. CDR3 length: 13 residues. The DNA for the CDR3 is TGTGCCAGCAGCTCCGGGACAGGGTACGAGCAGTACTTC. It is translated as CASSSGTGYEQYF. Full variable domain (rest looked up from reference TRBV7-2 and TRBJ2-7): GAGVSQSPSNKVTEKGKDVELRCDPISGHTALYWYRQSLGQGLEFLIYFQGNSAPDKSGLPSDRFSAERTGGSVSTLTIQRTQQEDSAVYLCASSSGTGYEQYFGPGTRLTVT.

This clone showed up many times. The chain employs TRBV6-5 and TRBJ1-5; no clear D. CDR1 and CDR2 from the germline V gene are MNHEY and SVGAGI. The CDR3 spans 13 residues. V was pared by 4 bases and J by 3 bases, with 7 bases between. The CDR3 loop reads CASSLSNNQPQHF. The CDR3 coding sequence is TGTGCCAGCAGTTTGTCCAACAATCAGCCCCAGCATTTT.

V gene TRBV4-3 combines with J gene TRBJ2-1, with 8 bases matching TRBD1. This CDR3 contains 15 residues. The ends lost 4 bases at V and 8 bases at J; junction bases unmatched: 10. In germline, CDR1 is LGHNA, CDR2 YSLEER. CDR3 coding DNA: TGCGCCAGCAGCCGAGGACAGGGTTCCGGGCATGAGCAGTTCTTC. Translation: CASSRGQGSGHEQFF.

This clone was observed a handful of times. CDR3 sequence reads: CASSLWTGPNYEQYF. For the CDR3, the DNA is TGTGCCAGCAGTTTATGGACAGGGCCGAACTACGAGCAGTACTTC. The genes are TRBV28 and TRBJ2-7, with 7 bases identical to TRBD1. Trimming at V came to 0 bases and at J to 3 bases, leaving 5 bases not matched to a gene. Germline CDR1 reads MDHEN; CDR2 reads SYDVKM. The CDR3 runs to 15 residues.

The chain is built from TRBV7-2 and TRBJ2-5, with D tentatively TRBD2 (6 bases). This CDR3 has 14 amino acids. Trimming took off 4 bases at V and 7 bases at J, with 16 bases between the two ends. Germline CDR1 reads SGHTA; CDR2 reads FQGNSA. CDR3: CASSSRRDLGTQYF. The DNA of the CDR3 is TGTGCCAGCAGCTCCCGCCGGGACTTGGGGACCCAGTACTTC.

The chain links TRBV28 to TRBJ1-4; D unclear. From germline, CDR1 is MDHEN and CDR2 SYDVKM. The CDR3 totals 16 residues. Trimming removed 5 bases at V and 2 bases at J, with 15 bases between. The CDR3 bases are TGTGCCAGCAGTCCGGGCGGACTGGAGACTAATGAAAAACTGTTTTTT. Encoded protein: CASSPGGLETNEKLFF.

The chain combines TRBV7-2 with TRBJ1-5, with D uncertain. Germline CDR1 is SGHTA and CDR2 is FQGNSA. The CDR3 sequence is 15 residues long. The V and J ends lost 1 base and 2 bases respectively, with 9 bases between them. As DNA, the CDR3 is TGTGCCAGCAGCTTAGACGGGTTTCGCAATCAGCCCCAGCATTTT. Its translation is CASSLDGFRNQPQHF. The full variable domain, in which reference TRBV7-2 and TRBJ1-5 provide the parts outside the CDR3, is GAGVSQSPSNKVTEKGKDVELRCDPISGHTALYWYRQSLGQGLEFLIYFQGNSAPDKSGLPSDRFSAERTGGSVSTLTIQRTQQEDSAVYLCASSLDGFRNQPQHFGDGTRLSIL.